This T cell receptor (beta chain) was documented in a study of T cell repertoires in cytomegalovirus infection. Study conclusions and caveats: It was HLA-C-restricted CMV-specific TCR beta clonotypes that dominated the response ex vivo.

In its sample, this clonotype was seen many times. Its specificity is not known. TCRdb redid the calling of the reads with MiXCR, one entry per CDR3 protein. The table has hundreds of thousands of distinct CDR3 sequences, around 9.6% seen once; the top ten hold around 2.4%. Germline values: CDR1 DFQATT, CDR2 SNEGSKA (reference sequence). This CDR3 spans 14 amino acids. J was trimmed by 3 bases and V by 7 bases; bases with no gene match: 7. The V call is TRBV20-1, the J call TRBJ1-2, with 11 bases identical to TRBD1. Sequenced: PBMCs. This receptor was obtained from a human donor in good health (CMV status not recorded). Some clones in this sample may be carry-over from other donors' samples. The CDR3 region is CSVLDRGLYYGYTF. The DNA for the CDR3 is TGCAGTGTTCTGGACAGGGGGCTATACTATGGCTACACCTTC.